This T cell receptor (beta chain) is drawn from a study of blood T cell repertoires in COVID-19. Some clones are missing from TCRdb's copy, which holds only in-frame ones; the method was immunoSEQ multiplex PCR. The data contain 50,000 to 65,000 clones, around nine tenths of them singletons. V lost 3 bases and J lost 4; bases outside the gene matches: 3. This CDR3 contains 15 residues. CDR1 is LNHDA and CDR2 is SQIVND in the germline V gene (reference sequence). Sequenced: peripheral blood. V is TRBV19 and J is TRBJ2-6, with 7 bases aligning to TRBD1. This sequence originates from a human donor in a cohort sampled during active COVID-19. In DNA form, the CDR3 reads TGTGCCAGTAGTATCACAGGGGCAGGGGCCAACGTCCTGACTTTC. Its translation is CASSITGAGANVLTF.